These T cell receptor beta chains were read from a single sample in a study of blood T cell repertoires in COVID-19. Clones were read by immunoSEQ multiplex PCR, and TCRdb kept only the in-frame ones, dropping some. The table has about 210,000 clones, around four fifths seen once. Material: peripheral blood. The origin of the receptors is a woman aged 50 to 60 with active or convalescent COVID-19. Each CDR3 is given with its conserved first and last residue. The D gene is left open where the match is weak. Only some rows state a clone size, as once, few, many or a class for expanded clones.

CDR3nt: TGTGCCAGCAGCCTCCGGACACCGCGCTCTGGAAACACCATATATTTT; CDR3aa: CASSLRTPRSGNTIYF; v_gene: TRBV5-6; len: 16; abundance: -; j_gene: TRBJ1-3; d_gene: -
CDR3nt: TGTGCCAGCAGCCCACGGGGTGGGAGTACAGATACGCAGTATTTT; CDR3aa: CASSPRGGSTDTQYF; v_gene: TRBV11-3; len: 15; abundance: -; j_gene: TRBJ2-3; d_gene: -
CDR3nt: TGTGCCAGCAGCTTGGGACAGCCCCTGACTGGCTACACCTTC; CDR3aa: CASSLGQPLTGYTF; v_gene: TRBV5-4; len: 14; abundance: once; j_gene: TRBJ1-2; d_gene: -
CDR3nt: TGCGCCAGCAGCTCCCGGGTAGGAAACACCATATATTTT; CDR3aa: CASSSRVGNTIYF; v_gene: TRBV5-1; len: 13; abundance: -; j_gene: TRBJ1-3; d_gene: -
CDR3nt: TGTGCCAGCAGTAGGGGGCCGAGTGGCTACACCTTC; CDR3aa: CASSRGPSGYTF; v_gene: TRBV28; len: 12; abundance: -; j_gene: TRBJ1-2; d_gene: TRBD1
CDR3nt: TGTGCCAGCAGTTTAGAATGGGGCTCCACCTACGAGCAGTACTTC; CDR3aa: CASSLEWGSTYEQYF; v_gene: TRBV28; len: 15; abundance: -; j_gene: TRBJ2-7; d_gene: -
CDR3nt: TGTGCCAGCAGCGACAGGGTTACTGGCTACACCTTC; CDR3aa: CASSDRVTGYTF; v_gene: TRBV28; len: 12; abundance: -; j_gene: TRBJ1-2; d_gene: TRBD1
CDR3nt: TGTGCCAGCACCCTTCTCCAGGGTGCTACTAATGAAAAACTGTTTTTT; CDR3aa: CASTLLQGATNEKLFF; v_gene: TRBV2; len: 16; abundance: -; j_gene: TRBJ1-4; d_gene: -
CDR3nt: TGTGCCAGCAGCAGCCGGGGGACCACAGATACGCAGTATTTT; CDR3aa: CASSSRGTTDTQYF; v_gene: TRBV5-4; len: 14; abundance: -; j_gene: TRBJ2-3; d_gene: -
CDR3nt: TGTGCCAGCAGGCCACGGGGGGGATCCTACAATGAGCAGTTCTTC; CDR3aa: CASRPRGGSYNEQFF; v_gene: TRBV2; len: 15; abundance: -; j_gene: TRBJ2-1; d_gene: TRBD2
CDR3nt: TGTGCCAGTAGTATACAGGGGAACACTGAAGCTTTCTTT; CDR3aa: CASSIQGNTEAFF; v_gene: TRBV19; len: 13; abundance: -; j_gene: TRBJ1-1; d_gene: -
CDR3nt: TGCGCCAGCAGGTTGAGACAGGGCCAAGAGACCCAGTACTTC; CDR3aa: CASRLRQGQETQYF; v_gene: TRBV5-1; len: 14; abundance: -; j_gene: TRBJ2-5; d_gene: TRBD1
CDR3nt: TGTGCCTGGAGTGATGGGCCCGTTTACGAGCAGTACTTC; CDR3aa: CAWSDGPVYEQYF; v_gene: TRBV30; len: 13; abundance: few; j_gene: TRBJ2-7; d_gene: -
CDR3nt: TGTGCCAGCAGACCGACCGACAGGCCCCCCTATGGCTACACCTTC; CDR3aa: CASRPTDRPPYGYTF; v_gene: TRBV28; len: 15; abundance: -; j_gene: TRBJ1-2; d_gene: -
CDR3nt: TGTGCCAGCAGCGTAGAGGCTAGCGGGAGATTAGGCGAGCAGTACTTC; CDR3aa: CASSVEASGRLGEQYF; v_gene: TRBV9; len: 16; abundance: -; j_gene: TRBJ2-7; d_gene: TRBD2
CDR3nt: TGTGCCAGCAGCTTGACAGGGGGAGCTAACTATGGCTACACCTTC; CDR3aa: CASSLTGGANYGYTF; v_gene: TRBV11-2; len: 15; abundance: -; j_gene: TRBJ1-2; d_gene: TRBD1
CDR3nt: TGTGCCAGCAGCTTGGGACAGGGACGCAATCAGCCCCAGCATTTT; CDR3aa: CASSLGQGRNQPQHF; v_gene: TRBV5-6; len: 15; abundance: -; j_gene: TRBJ1-5; d_gene: TRBD1
CDR3nt: TGTGCCAGCTCACCTAAAGCCAGGTCCCAAGGGGGGCAGTTCTTC; CDR3aa: CASSPKARSQGGQFF; v_gene: TRBV18; len: 15; abundance: -; j_gene: TRBJ2-1; d_gene: -
CDR3nt: TGCGCCAGCAGGGACGCAGGGGTGGGCACTGAAGCTTTCTTT; CDR3aa: CASRDAGVGTEAFF; v_gene: TRBV10-2; len: 14; abundance: -; j_gene: TRBJ1-1; d_gene: -
CDR3nt: TGCGCCAGCAGCCAAGAAGGAGGACAGGGAAACACCATATATTTT; CDR3aa: CASSQEGGQGNTIYF; v_gene: TRBV4-1; len: 15; abundance: -; j_gene: TRBJ1-3; d_gene: -